Listed here is a single TCR beta chain. The data originate from a study of blood T cell repertoires in COVID-19. Study-wide background: The cDNA or gDNA used as material had been derived from T cells, B-cell-depleted T cells, or PBMCs.

With 3 bases removed from V and 5 bases from J, the gap between germline ends came to 10 bases. Germline V gene data show CDR1 as MGHRA and CDR2 as YSYEKL. The CDR3 consists of 14 residues. Profiled with immunoSEQ multiplex PCR; TCRdb holds only in-frame clones, not every one. This sample has about 110,000 clones, with roughly 85% found just once. The sequence came from a human donor in a cohort sampled during active COVID-19. The specimen sequenced was peripheral blood. The chain uses TRBV4-1 and TRBJ1-4; a weak D match, TRBD1 (5 bases). CDR3: CASSQQGWNEKLFF. CDR3 nucleotides: TGCGCCAGCAGCCAGCAGGGATGGAATGAAAAACTGTTTTTT.